This passage covers 31 T cell receptor beta chains from one sample sequenced in a study of blood T cell repertoires in COVID-19. Using immunoSEQ multiplex PCR, the repertoire was profiled, and TCRdb retains in-frame clones only, with some absent. The sample records 85,000 to 130,000 clones, 92% being singletons. Material for sequencing was peripheral blood. These receptors were collected from a man between 65 and 85 years old with acute or convalescent COVID-19.

This sequence joins TRBV11-3 and TRBJ1-6; 7 positions match TRBD1. Germline lookup yields CDR1 SGHNT and CDR2 YENEEA. Unmatched junction bases numbered 9, after V lost 0 bases and J lost 10 bases. The CDR3 covers 16 residues. The CDR3 coding sequence is TGTGCCAGCAGCTTAGAAGGGACAGCCAGCAGCTCACCCCTCCACTTT. It is translated as CASSLEGTASSSPLHF. Complete variable domain (other parts from reference TRBV11-3 and TRBJ1-6): EAGVVQSPRYKIIEKKQPVAFWCNPISGHNTLYWYLQNLGQGPELLIRYENEEAVDDSQLPKDRFSAERLKGVDSTLKIQPAELGDSAVYLCASSLEGTASSSPLHFGNGTRLTVT.

The chain carries TRBV18 and TRBJ1-1, with TRBD1 matching over 7 bases. The J segment lost 11 bases and the V segment lost 1 base, leaving 4 bases of the junction unmatched. This CDR3 has 12 residues. Per germline, CDR1 KGHSH and CDR2 LQKENI. Here the CDR3 reads CASSPRTGTAFF. In DNA form, the CDR3 reads TGTGCCAGCTCACCACGGACAGGCACGGCTTTCTTT.

This clone has just one count. The rearrangement uses TRBV6-1 and TRBJ2-3, with D perhaps matching TRBD1 (6 bases). Trimming pared 1 base from V and 0 bases from J, leaving 14 bases between. The CDR3 extends over 17 amino acids. Germline lookup yields CDR1 MNHNS and CDR2 SASEGT. The DNA for the CDR3 is TGTGCCAGCAGTGAAGGTGGCAGGGGCTGGAGCACAGATACGCAGTATTTT. This encodes CASSEGGRGWSTDTQYF.

This clone was detected a few times. The gene calls are TRBV12-5 and TRBJ2-1; 12 bases fit TRBD2. The J segment lost 6 bases and the V segment lost 3 bases, leaving 9 bases of the junction unmatched. The CDR3 loop spans 17 amino acids. CDR1 is LGHNT and CDR2 is FRNRAP in the germline V gene. CDR3 sequence reads: CASGFLITSGGPNEQFF. CDR3 nucleotides: TGTGCTAGTGGTTTCCTAATTACTAGCGGGGGGCCCAATGAGCAGTTCTTC.

The chain recombines TRBV6-1 with TRBJ2-1; 8 bases align to TRBD1. Germline values: CDR1 MNHNS, CDR2 SASEGT. J lost 4 bases, V lost 4 bases, and 6 bases had no gene match. The CDR3 spans 15 residues. The CDR3 DNA follows: TGTGCCAGCAGTGGTGACAGGGGATCATACAATGAGCAGTTCTTC. This gives the protein CASSGDRGSYNEQFF.

The chain combines TRBV7-2 with TRBJ2-7; tentatively, D is TRBD2 (6 bases). The CDR3 sequence is 15 residues long. The V and J ends lost 1 base and 4 bases respectively, with 14 bases between them. CDR1 and CDR2 from the germline V gene are SGHTA and FQGNSA. CDR3 residues: CASSLEPGTSYEQYF. The CDR3 DNA is TGTGCCAGCAGCTTAGAACCCGGGACTTCGTACGAGCAGTACTTC. The full variable domain, rest sourced from reference TRBV7-2 and TRBJ2-7, is GAGVSQSPSNKVTEKGKDVELRCDPISGHTALYWYRQSLGQGLEFLIYFQGNSAPDKSGLPSDRFSAERTGGSVSTLTIQRTQQEDSAVYLCASSLEPGTSYEQYFGPGTRLTVT.

The V call is TRBV10-2, the J call TRBJ1-1; no firm D call. V lost 3 bases and J lost 0, with 8 bases in between. Germline CDR1 WSHSY, CDR2 SAAADI. This CDR3 is built from 14 residues. The CDR3 loop reads CASSEPGMNTEAFF. CDR3 bases: TGCGCCAGCAGTGAACCGGGAATGAACACTGAAGCTTTCTTT.

The V call is TRBV12-3 or TRBV12-4, the J call TRBJ2-1; D remains unclear. Between the trimmed V and J ends, which lost 6 bases and 9 bases, there was a span of 12 bases. This CDR3 is built from 12 residues. The CDR3 coding sequence is TGTGCCAGCAGCGCTAGAATTGGTGAGCAGTTCTTC. Amino acids: CASSARIGEQFF.

J is TRBJ1-5 and V is TRBV28; 8 bases are a match to TRBD1. The V gene's germline CDR1 is MDHEN and CDR2 SYDVKM. The ends lost 5 bases at V and 4 bases at J; junction bases unmatched: 7. This CDR3 is 15 amino acids long. CDR3 in amino acids: CASSLQGALNQPQHF. The CDR3 region has the DNA TGTGCCAGCAGTCTTCAGGGGGCCCTTAATCAGCCCCAGCATTTT.

The J gene is TRBJ2-2, the V gene TRBV23-1; TRBD2 matches 14 bases. TRBV23-1 is an open reading frame whose function is uncertain. The CDR3 has 16 amino acids. V was pared by 8 bases and J by 0 bases, with 2 bases of the junction left unmatched. The CDR3: CASPTSGRANTGELFF. CDR3 coding DNA: TGCGCCAGCCCGACTAGCGGGAGGGCGAACACCGGGGAGCTGTTTTTT.

The CDR3 sequence is CASSQGVSTQPMNTEAFF. CDR3 DNA: TGTGCCAGCAGCCAAGGCGTTTCGACACAGCCCATGAACACTGAAGCTTTCTTT. This chain connects TRBV4-2 to TRBJ1-1; D remains unclear. The V gene lost 1 base and the J gene lost 0 bases, with 18 bases spanning the gap. CDR1 LGHNA and CDR2 YNFKEQ come from the germline V gene. The CDR3 length is 18 residues.

The rearrangement links TRBV29-1 to TRBJ1-1; possibly TRBD1 for D (6 bases). The V end lost 7 bases, the J end lost 1 base, and 16 bases lay between the germline ends. The germline gives CDR1 SQVTM, CDR2 ANQGSEA. This CDR3 contains 14 residues. In DNA form, the CDR3 reads TGCAGCGGGGGATCAGACAGGAGGAACACTGAAGCTTTCTTT. Protein: CSGGSDRRNTEAFF.

This sequence joins TRBV7-8 and TRBJ2-5; maybe TRBD2 (6 bases). Per the germline V gene, CDR1 is SGHVS and CDR2 is FQNEAQ. The CDR3 sequence is 14 residues long. Trimming removed 7 bases from V and 5 bases from J, with 17 bases in between. For the CDR3, the DNA is TGTGCCAGCACCCCCTTGGAGGGTAGGGAGACCCAGTACTTC. Its protein product is CASTPLEGRETQYF.

This sequence joins TRBV3-1 (or the pseudogene TRBV3-2) and TRBJ2-3; TRBD2 matches at 8 bases. V trimming: 0 bases; J trimming: 3 bases; junction bases outside the gene matches: 2. Germline loops: CDR1 LGHDT, CDR2 YNNKEL (reference sequence). The length of the CDR3 is 15 residues. As DNA, the CDR3 is TGTGCCAGCAGCCAAGAATTAGCGGGGACAGATACGCAGTATTTT. It is translated as CASSQELAGTDTQYF.

The chain employs TRBV29-1 and TRBJ2-3; the D gene is possibly TRBD2 (6 bases). V was pared by 6 bases and J by 0 bases, with 13 bases between. The CDR3 totals 14 residues. CDR1 and CDR2 (germline): SQVTM, ANQGSEA. For the CDR3, the DNA is TGCAGCGTCGGGGGACGGTTTAGCACAGATACGCAGTATTTT. Its translation is CSVGGRFSTDTQYF.

The chain carries TRBV12-3 or TRBV12-4 and TRBJ1-1; possible D gene TRBD1, 5 bases. The V end lost 5 bases, the J end lost 5 bases, and 12 bases lay between the germline ends. The CDR3 spans 13 residues. This chain's CDR3 is CASSRNRWTEAFF. The CDR3 DNA reads TGTGCCAGCAGTCGAAACAGGTGGACTGAAGCTTTCTTT.

The chain combines TRBV29-1 with TRBJ1-1; D unresolved. This CDR3 has 12 residues. Germline V gene lookup returns CDR1 SQVTM and CDR2 ANQGSEA. The V end was cut by 4 bases, the J end by 1 base, with 7 bases between. As DNA, the CDR3 is TGCAGCGTTGGTAGCCCGAACACTGAAGCTTTCTTT. Translation: CSVGSPNTEAFF.

This clone came up once. The chain is built from TRBV7-2 and TRBJ2-1; 7 bases agree with TRBD2. CDR1 and CDR2 from the germline V gene are SGHTA and FQGNSA. With V trimmed by 1 base and J by 12 bases, 9 bases remained unmatched. The CDR3 runs to 14 residues. The CDR3 nucleotides are TGTGCCAGCAGCTTAGGGGGGGGGTCATTAGGGCAGTTCTTC. Translation: CASSLGGGSLGQFF.

The chain links TRBV6-5 to TRBJ1-5, with 9 bases fitting TRBD1. The V gene end was trimmed by 5 bases and the J gene end by 6 bases; junction bases not matched to a gene: 2. Germline values: CDR1 MNHEY, CDR2 SVGAGI. The CDR3 loop spans 13 amino acids. CDR3 DNA: TGTGCCAGCAGTCGGACAGGGGTTCAGCCCCAGCATTTT. The encoded protein is CASSRTGVQPQHF.

V and J are TRBV12-3 or TRBV12-4 and TRBJ1-5; a weak D match, TRBD1 (5 bases). This CDR3 spans 12 amino acids. V was shortened by 7 bases and J by 4 bases, with 8 bases between the two germline ends. The chain's CDR3 is CASTRDNQPQHF. In nucleotides, the CDR3 is TGTGCCAGCACCAGGGATAATCAGCCCCAGCATTTT.

This clone occurred a few times. V gene TRBV7-9 combines with J gene TRBJ2-7, with D possibly TRBD1 on 6 matching bases. The CDR3 extends over 14 amino acids. The V and J ends lost 5 bases and 6 bases respectively, with 17 bases between them. Germline V gives CDR1 SEHNR, CDR2 FQNEAQ (reference sequence). In DNA, the CDR3 is TGTGCCAGCAGCACCGGACAGCCTGGGGGCGAGCAGTACTTC. Translation gives CASSTGQPGGEQYF.

The CDR3 nucleotides read TGTGCCAGCAGTGCCCCGGGAGTGGGCTCCTACGAGCAGTACTTC. This gives the protein CASSAPGVGSYEQYF. This chain links TRBV6-4 with TRBJ2-7; the D gene is possibly TRBD2 (6 bases). This CDR3 spans 15 amino acids. Germline V gene data show CDR1 as MRHNA and CDR2 as SNTAGT. The V end lost 4 bases, the J end lost 0 bases, and 13 bases lay between the germline ends.

The genes are TRBV5-1 and TRBJ2-5, with D perhaps TRBD2 (6 bases). The CDR3 length is 12 residues. CDR1 SGHRS and CDR2 YFSETQ come from the germline V gene. Trimming pared 7 bases from V and 3 bases from J, leaving 10 bases between. CDR3 residues: CASGGLEETQYF. CDR3 DNA sequence: TGCGCCAGCGGAGGGTTAGAAGAGACCCAGTACTTC.

The chain links TRBV28 to TRBJ1-2; no clear D gene. Germline V CDR1 and CDR2: MDHEN, SYDVKM. Trimming took off 3 bases at V and 8 bases at J, with 16 bases between the two ends. CDR3 size: 14 residues. DNA for the CDR3: TGTGCCAGCAGTTTTCCCCTCGGGAGCTGGGGCTACACCTTC. Its translation: CASSFPLGSWGYTF.

The CDR3 sequence: CASKPSGPYEQYF. CDR3 bases: TGTGCCAGCAAACCTAGCGGGCCCTACGAGCAGTACTTC. J is TRBJ2-7 and V is TRBV2; 8 positions match TRBD2. V trimming: 7 bases; J trimming: 2 bases; junction bases outside the gene matches: 4. The CDR3 is 13 amino acids. Per germline, CDR1 SNHLY and CDR2 FYNNEI. Variable domain in full (rest from reference TRBV2 and TRBJ2-7): EPEVTQTPSHQVTQMGQEVILRCVPISNHLYFYWYRQILGQKVEFLVSFYNNEISEKSEIFDDQFSVERPDGSNFTLKIRSTKLEDSAMYFCASKPSGPYEQYFGPGTRLTVT.

J is TRBJ2-7 and V is TRBV27; the match to TRBD2 covers 7 bases. The CDR3 spans 15 residues. CDR1 and CDR2 from the germline V gene are MNHEY and SMNVEV (reference sequence). V lost 0 bases, J lost 0 bases, and 2 bases stayed unmatched. CDR3 region: CASSLSGGSSYEQYF. For the CDR3, the DNA is TGTGCCAGCAGTTTATCCGGGGGGAGCTCCTACGAGCAGTACTTC.

The chain uses TRBV9 and TRBJ2-1; 8 bases agree with TRBD1. J gave up 6 bases and V 2 bases, and 10 bases lay outside the gene matches. The CDR3 runs to 16 residues. Germline values: CDR1 SGDLS, CDR2 YYNGEE. The CDR3 sequence is CASSVDRARARNEQFF. In DNA form, the CDR3 reads TGTGCCAGCAGCGTGGACAGGGCGAGGGCACGCAATGAGCAGTTCTTC.

The chain joins TRBV28 to TRBJ2-7; 9 nucleotides match TRBD1. J was trimmed by 4 bases and V by 7 bases; bases with no gene match: 11. The CDR3 extends over 15 amino acids. Germline lookup yields CDR1 MDHEN and CDR2 SYDVKM. DNA for the CDR3: TGTGCCAGCAAAAACTCCGGGACAGGGTCTTACGAGCAGTACTTC. Translation: CASKNSGTGSYEQYF.

The chain carries TRBV27 and TRBJ1-1, with 8 positions matching TRBD1. The length of the CDR3 is 13 residues. Germline loops: CDR1 MNHEY, CDR2 SMNVEV (reference sequence). V was pared by 8 bases and J by 4 bases, with 6 bases of the junction left unmatched. The CDR3 is CASGPTGGTEAFF. The CDR3 DNA reads as TGTGCCAGCGGACCCACAGGGGGCACTGAAGCTTTCTTT.

This clone showed up just once. CDR3 residues: CASSFWTDLGGNTIYF. The CDR3 DNA reads TGTGCCAGCAGCTTCTGGACGGACTTAGGCGGAAACACCATATATTTT. The genes are TRBV11-2 and TRBJ1-3; no definite D call. The CDR3 has 16 residues. Trimming pared 3 bases from V and 4 bases from J, leaving 16 bases between. CDR1 is SGHAT and CDR2 is FQNNGV in the germline V gene.

This chain connects TRBV30 to TRBJ1-1; no clear D. Trimming cost V 3 bases and J 1 base, with 9 bases left between them. The CDR3 runs 13 residues. CDR1 GTSNPN and CDR2 SVGIG come from the germline V gene (reference sequence). The CDR3 here is CAWSFQENTEAFF. The CDR3 nucleotides are TGTGCCTGGAGCTTTCAGGAGAACACTGAAGCTTTCTTT.